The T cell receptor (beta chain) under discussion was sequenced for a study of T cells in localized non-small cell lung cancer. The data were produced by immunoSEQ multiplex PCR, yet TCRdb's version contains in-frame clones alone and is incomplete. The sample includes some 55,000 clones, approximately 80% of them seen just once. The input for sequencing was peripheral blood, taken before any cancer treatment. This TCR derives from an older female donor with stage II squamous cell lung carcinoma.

The CDR3 reads CASSSGQTQPQHF. The CDR3, as DNA: TGTGCCAGCAGCTCCGGACAGACCCAGCCCCAGCATTTT. The chain has TRBV4-2 and TRBJ1-5, with a weak D call TRBD1 (6 bases). The V gene's germline CDR1 is LGHNA and CDR2 YNFKEQ. CDR3 length equals 13 residues. V dropped 5 bases and J dropped 7 bases, with 12 bases sitting between them.